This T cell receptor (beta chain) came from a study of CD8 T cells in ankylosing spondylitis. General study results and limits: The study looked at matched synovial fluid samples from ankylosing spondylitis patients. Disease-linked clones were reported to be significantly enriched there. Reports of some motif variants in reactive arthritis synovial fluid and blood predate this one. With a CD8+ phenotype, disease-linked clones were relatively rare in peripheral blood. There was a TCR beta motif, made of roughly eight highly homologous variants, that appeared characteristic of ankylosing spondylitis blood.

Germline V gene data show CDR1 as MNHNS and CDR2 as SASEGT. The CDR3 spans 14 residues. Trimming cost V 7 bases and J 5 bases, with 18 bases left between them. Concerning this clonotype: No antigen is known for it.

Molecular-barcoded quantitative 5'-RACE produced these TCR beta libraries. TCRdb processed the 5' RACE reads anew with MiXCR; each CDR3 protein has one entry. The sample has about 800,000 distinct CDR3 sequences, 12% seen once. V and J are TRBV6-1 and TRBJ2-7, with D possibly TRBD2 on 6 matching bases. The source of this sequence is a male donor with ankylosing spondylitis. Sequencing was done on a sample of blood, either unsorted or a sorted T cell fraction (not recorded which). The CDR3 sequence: CASNPRGSGDEQYF. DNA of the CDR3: TGTGCCAGCAACCCACGGGGGTCGGGGGACGAGCAGTACTTC.